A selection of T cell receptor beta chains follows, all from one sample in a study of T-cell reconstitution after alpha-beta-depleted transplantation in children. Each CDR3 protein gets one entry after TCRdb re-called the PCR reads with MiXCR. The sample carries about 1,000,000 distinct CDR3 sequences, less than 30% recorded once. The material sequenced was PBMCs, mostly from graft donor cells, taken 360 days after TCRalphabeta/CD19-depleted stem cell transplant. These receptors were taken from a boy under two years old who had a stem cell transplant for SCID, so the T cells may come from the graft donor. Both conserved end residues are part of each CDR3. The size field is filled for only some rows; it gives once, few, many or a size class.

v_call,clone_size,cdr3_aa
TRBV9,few,CASSPISDPRANEQFF
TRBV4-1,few,CASSPDLETQYF
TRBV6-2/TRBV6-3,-,CASTTRRKTGFTDTQYF
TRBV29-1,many,CSVELSNTEAFF
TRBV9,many,CASSVAEDIKDEQYF
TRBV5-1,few,CASSLGPGPTKRGAFF
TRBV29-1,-,CSAESRNIQYF
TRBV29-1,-,CSVEAGRYGYTF
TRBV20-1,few,CSARYRAVPDTQYF
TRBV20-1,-,CSATYRESQPQHF
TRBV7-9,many,CASSSPGQGGHEQYF
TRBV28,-,CASSWETGGNTEAFF
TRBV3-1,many,CASSQGGRPNNEQFF
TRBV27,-,CASSPRDYKETQYF
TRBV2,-,CASSGEGGTLYNEQFF
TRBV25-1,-,CASRYPGNTEAFF
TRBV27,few,CASSQQPGRDVHNEQFF
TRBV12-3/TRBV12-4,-,CASSFEEEWVAEAFF
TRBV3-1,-,CASSQESGGAWYEQFF
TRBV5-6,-,CASSLADRFLYNEQFF
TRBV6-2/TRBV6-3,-,CASRLGGGNTIYF
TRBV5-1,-,CASSLGRGMAGELFF
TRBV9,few,CASSVGWRAESTDTQYF
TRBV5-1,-,CASSFFKTSGGSYNEQFF
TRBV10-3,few,CAIRPDSSYEQYF
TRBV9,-,CASSVLGRTDTQYF
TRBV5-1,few,CASSRPTKAEVTGELFF
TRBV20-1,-,CSARDVGRAINEQFF
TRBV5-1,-,CASSFTGLAGEETQYF
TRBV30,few,CAWMVGMLNEQFF
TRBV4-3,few,CASSHALAGEDNEQFF
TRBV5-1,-,CASSLPTARTGTDTQYF
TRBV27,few,CASSPSAGGEVIPQHF
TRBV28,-,CASSLALLDSPYTDTQYF
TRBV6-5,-,CASSYDRAPDTQYF
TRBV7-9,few,CASSLRGSDQPQHF
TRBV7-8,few,CASSLIEGYEQFF
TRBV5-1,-,CASSTTSGGWGSTDTQYF
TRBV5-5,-,CASSLIGGGDTEAFF
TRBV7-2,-,CASVRGGMNTEAFF
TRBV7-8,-,CASIRQGPPYGYTF
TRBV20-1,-,CSARDWVGKADTQYF
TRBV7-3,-,CASSRQGAINTEAFF
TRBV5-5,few,CASSLERGGRTDTQYF
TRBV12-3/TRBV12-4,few,CASGPGLLIQETQYF